This T cell receptor (beta chain) appears in the sequencing data of a study of glioma-infiltrating T cells. About this clonotype itself: The junction differs from germline at one of its ends, possibly a read error.

This CDR3 contains 14 residues. Germline V gene data show CDR1 as SGHVS and CDR2 as FQNEAQ. The iRepertoire nested amplicon-rescue multiplex PCR amplified TCR alpha and beta CDR3s from RNA. TCRdb used MiXCR to reprocess the multiplex PCR reads, holding one entry per CDR3 protein. This table holds fewer than 90,000 distinct CDR3 sequences, approximately 22% found once. The sample consisted of glioma tissue, nonneoplastic brain tissue, or PBMCs (not recorded which). This TCR came from a human donor with low-grade glioma or glioblastoma, undergoing nonglioma brain surgery, or in good health (not recorded which). The rearrangement joins TRBV7-8 to TRBJ2-3, with a possible D match to TRBD1 (6 bases). DNA of the CDR3: TGTTCCAGCAGCTTAGACAGGTACACAGATACGCAGTATTTT. Translating it yields CSSSLDRYTDTQYF.